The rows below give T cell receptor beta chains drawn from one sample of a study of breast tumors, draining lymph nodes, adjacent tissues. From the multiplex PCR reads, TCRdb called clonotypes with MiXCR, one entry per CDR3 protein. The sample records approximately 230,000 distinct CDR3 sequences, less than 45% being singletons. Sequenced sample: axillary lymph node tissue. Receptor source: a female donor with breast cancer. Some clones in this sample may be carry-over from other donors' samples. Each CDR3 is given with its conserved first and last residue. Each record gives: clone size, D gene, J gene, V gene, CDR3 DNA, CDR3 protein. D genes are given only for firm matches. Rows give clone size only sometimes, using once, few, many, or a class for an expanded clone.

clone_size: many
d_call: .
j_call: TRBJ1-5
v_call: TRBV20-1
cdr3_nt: TGCAGTGCTAGTTCACTCAATAGCAATCAGCCCCAGCATTTT
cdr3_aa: CSASSLNSNQPQHF

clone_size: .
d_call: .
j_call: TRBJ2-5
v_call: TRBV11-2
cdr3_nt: TGTGCCAGCAGCTTGGAGGCAGGGGGGGTTCAAGAGACCCAGTACTTC
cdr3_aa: CASSLEAGGVQETQYF

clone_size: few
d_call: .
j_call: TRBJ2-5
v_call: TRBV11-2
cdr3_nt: TGTGCCAGCAGTCCGGGACTGAGGGCGGAGGCCCAGTACTTC
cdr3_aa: CASSPGLRAEAQYF

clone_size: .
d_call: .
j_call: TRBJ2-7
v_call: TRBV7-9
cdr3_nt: TGTGCCACCTCAAGCCCGACCTTAATCTACGAGCAGTACTTC
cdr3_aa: CATSSPTLIYEQYF

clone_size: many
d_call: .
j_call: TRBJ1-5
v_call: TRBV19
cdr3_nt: TGTGCCAGTCATAACAATCTTCGGAATAGCAATCAGCCCCAGCATTTT
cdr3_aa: CASHNNLRNSNQPQHF

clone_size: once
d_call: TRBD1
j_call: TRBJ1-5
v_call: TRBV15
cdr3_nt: TGTGCCACCACCACCATTGGACAGGGCAATCAGCCCCAGCATTTT
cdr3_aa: CATTTIGQGNQPQHF

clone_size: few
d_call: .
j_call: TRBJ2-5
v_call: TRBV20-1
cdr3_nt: TGCAGTGCTAGAGATGATGGGGCGGGCGCGGGGTGGGAGACCCAGTACTTC
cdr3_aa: CSARDDGAGAGWETQYF

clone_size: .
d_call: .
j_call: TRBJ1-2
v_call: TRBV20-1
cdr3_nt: TGCAGTGCTAGGGCACAGGGCGCGGGGGGCTACACCTTC
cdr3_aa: CSARAQGAGGYTF

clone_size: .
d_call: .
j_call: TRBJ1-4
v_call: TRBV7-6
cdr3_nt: TGTGCCAGCAGCTTAGACACAGGCTTGCAGGGAAAACTGTTTTTT
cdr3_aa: CASSLDTGLQGKLFF

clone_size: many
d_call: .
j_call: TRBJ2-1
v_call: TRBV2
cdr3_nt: TGTGCCAGCGGGGGTGTGCCGAAGGGGGGCGGGAATGAGCAGTTCTTC
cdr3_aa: CASGGVPKGGGNEQFF

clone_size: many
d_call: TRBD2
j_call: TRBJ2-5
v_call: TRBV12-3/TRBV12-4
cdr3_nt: TGTGCCAGCAGTTTCGTCGTCGGACTAGCGGGAGGGGAGACCCAGTACTTC
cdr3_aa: CASSFVVGLAGGETQYF

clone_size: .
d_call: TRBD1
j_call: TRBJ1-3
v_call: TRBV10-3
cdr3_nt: TGTGCCATCCAAGGGACAGCCTCTGGAAACACCATATATTTT
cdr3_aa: CAIQGTASGNTIYF

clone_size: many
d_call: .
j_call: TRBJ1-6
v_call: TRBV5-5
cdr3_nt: TGTGCCAGCAGCTCCCTCTGGTCGGGGGAGAGGTCACCCCTCCACTTT
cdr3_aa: CASSSLWSGERSPLHF

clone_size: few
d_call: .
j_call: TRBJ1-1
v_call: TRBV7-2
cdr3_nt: TGTGCCAGCAGCCCAGGGGAAGAGAATGAAGCTTTCTTT
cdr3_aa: CASSPGEENEAFF

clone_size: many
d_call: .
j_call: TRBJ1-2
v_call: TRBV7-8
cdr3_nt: TGTGCCAGCAGCTTAGGGGCGGCTAACTATGGCTACACCTTC
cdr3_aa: CASSLGAANYGYTF

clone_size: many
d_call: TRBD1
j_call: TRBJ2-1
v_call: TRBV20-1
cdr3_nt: TGTTCAGGGGGCCCCTCCTACAATGAGCAGTTCTTC
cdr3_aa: CSGGPSYNEQFF

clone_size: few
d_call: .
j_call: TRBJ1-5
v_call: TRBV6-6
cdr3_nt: TGTGCCAGCAGTCCCCCCCCCCCAGGAGTCTATAGCAATCAGCCCCAGCATTTT
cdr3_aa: CASSPPPPGVYSNQPQHF

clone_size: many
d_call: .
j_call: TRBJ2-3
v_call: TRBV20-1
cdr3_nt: TGCAGTGCTAGGAACCCCACTAGTACAGATACGCAGTATTTT
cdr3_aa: CSARNPTSTDTQYF

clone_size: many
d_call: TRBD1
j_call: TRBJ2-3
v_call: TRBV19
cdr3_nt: TGTGCCAGTAGTATAGTTTTTTGGGGGACAGGTAAGGGTACGCAGTATTTT
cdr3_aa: CASSIVFWGTGKGTQYF

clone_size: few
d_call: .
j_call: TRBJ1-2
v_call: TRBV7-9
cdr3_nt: .
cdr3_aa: CASSFYICSAPGTGEGYTF

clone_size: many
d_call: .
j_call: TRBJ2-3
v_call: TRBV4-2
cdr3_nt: TGTGCCAGCAGCCAGGCCGGGGGCGATACGCAGTATTTT
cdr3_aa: CASSQAGGDTQYF

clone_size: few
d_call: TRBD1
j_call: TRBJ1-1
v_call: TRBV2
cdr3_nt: TGTGCCAGCAGGAGGGACAGGGGGCTAACCACTGAAGCTTTCTTT
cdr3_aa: CASRRDRGLTTEAFF

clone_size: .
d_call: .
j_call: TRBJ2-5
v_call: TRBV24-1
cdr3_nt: TGTGCCACCAGTACCCCCGGGACGCAAGAGACCCAGTACTTC
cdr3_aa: CATSTPGTQETQYF

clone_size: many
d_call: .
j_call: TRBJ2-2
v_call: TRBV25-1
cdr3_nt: TGTGCCAGCAGAGAACCGGGACGAGAAACCGGGGAGCTGTTTTTT
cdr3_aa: CASREPGRETGELFF

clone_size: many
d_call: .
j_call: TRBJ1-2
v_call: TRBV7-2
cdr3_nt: TGTGCCAGCACGGGGACGGCAGCTAACTATGGCTACACCTTC
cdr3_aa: CASTGTAANYGYTF

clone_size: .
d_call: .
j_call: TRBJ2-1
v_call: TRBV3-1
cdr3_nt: TGTGCCAGCAGGACTAGACAGTACGATGGGCAGTTCTTC
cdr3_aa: CASRTRQYDGQFF

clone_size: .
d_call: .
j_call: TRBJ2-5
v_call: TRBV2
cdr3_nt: TGTGCCAGCGCTCCCTATCCTGAGACCCAGTACTTC
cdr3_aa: CASAPYPETQYF

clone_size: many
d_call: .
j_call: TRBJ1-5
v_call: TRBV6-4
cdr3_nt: TGTGCCAGCAGTGACTCGGGATCCAATCAGCCCCAGCATTTT
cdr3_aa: CASSDSGSNQPQHF

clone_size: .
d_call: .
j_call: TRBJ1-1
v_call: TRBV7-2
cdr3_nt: TGTGCCAGCAGCTCGACAGAAGAAGCTTTCTTT
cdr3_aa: CASSSTEEAFF

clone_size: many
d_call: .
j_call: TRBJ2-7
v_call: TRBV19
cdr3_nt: TGTGCCAGTAGTATGGACCCGAACGGGTACGCGTACGAGCAGTACTTC
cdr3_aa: CASSMDPNGYAYEQYF

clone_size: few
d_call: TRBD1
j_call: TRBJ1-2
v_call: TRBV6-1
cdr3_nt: TGTGCCAGCAGTGTCCACCCCGGACAGGGTAACTATGGCTACACCTTC
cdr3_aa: CASSVHPGQGNYGYTF

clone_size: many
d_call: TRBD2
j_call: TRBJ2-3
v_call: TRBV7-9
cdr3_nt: TGTGCCAGCAGCTTGGGCCCCCAACGGGGAGGGCCAGGCACAGATACGCAGTATTTT
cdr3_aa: CASSLGPQRGGPGTDTQYF

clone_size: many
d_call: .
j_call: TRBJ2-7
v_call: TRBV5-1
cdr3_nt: TGCGCCAGTTCGATTGTCCCGTACGAGCAGTACTTC
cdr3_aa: CASSIVPYEQYF